This T cell receptor (beta chain) was found in a study of lymphopenia after photon versus proton radiotherapy. Study conclusions and caveats: Survival link was tested only in deceased patients; proton benefit remains a possibility.

Worth noting for this clone: Its antigen is not known.

The CDR3 has 12 amino acids. V trimming: 5 bases; J trimming: 8 bases; junction bases outside the gene matches: 1. The germline CDR1 and CDR2 sequences are SGHTA and FQGNSA. Libraries were prepared by immunoSEQ multiplex PCR; TCRdb keeps only in-frame clonotypes and omits some of them. The data contain tens of thousands of clones, 90% of them singletons. The source was peripheral blood, collected from a patient treated with photon-based radiotherapy. This clonotype originated in a woman aged 45-60 years with cholangiocarcinoma. The chain combines TRBV7-2 with TRBJ1-4, with 8 bases fitting TRBD1. DNA for the CDR3: TGTGCCAGCAGCCGACAGGGGGAAAAACTGTTTTTT. Translating gives CASSRQGEKLFF. Full variable domain (rest looked up from reference TRBV7-2 and TRBJ1-4): GAGVSQSPSNKVTEKGKDVELRCDPISGHTALYWYRQSLGQGLEFLIYFQGNSAPDKSGLPSDRFSAERTGGSVSTLTIQRTQQEDSAVYLCASSRQGEKLFFGSGTQLSVL.